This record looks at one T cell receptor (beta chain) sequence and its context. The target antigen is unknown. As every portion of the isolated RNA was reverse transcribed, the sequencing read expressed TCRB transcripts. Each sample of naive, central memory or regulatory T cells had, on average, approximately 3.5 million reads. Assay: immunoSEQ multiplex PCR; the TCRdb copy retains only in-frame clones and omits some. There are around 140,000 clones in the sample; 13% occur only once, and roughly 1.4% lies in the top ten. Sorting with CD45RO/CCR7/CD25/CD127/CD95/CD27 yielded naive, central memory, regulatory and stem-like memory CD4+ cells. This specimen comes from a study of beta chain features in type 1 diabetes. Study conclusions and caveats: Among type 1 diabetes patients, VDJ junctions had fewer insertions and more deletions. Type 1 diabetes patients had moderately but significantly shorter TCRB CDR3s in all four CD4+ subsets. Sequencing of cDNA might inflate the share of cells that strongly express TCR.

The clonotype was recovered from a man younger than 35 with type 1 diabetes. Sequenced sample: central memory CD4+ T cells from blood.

CDR3 region: CASSPNSNRDGRAFF. The CDR3 nucleotides are TGTGCCAGCTCCCCTAACTCTAACAGGGATGGGAGAGCTTTCTTT. The rearrangement links TRBV18 to TRBJ1-1, with a possible D match to TRBD1 (6 bases). Germline V gene lookup returns CDR1 KGHSH and CDR2 LQKENI. Trimming left V 6 bases short and J 10 bases short, with 24 bases between. There are 15 residues in the CDR3.